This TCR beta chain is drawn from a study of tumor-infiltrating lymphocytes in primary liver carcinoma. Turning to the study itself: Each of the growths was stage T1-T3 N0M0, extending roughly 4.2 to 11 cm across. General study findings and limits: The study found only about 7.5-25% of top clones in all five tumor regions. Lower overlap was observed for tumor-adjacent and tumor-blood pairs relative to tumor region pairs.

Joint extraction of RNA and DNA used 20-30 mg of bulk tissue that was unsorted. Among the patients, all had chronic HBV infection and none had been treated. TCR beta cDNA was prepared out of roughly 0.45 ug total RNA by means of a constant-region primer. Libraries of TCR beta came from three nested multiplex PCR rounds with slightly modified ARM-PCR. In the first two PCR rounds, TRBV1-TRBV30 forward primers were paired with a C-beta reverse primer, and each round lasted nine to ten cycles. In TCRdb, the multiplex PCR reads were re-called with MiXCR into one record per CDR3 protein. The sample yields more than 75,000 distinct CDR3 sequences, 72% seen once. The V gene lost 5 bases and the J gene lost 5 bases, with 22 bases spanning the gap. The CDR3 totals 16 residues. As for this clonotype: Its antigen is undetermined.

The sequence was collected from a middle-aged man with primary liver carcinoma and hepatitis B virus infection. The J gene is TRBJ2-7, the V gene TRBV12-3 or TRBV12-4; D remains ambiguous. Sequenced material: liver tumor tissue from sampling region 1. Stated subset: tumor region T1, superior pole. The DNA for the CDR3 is TGTGCCAGCAGTCCGGGTCCGGACGGCCGCCCCAACGAGCAGTACTTC. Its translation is CASSPGPDGRPNEQYF.